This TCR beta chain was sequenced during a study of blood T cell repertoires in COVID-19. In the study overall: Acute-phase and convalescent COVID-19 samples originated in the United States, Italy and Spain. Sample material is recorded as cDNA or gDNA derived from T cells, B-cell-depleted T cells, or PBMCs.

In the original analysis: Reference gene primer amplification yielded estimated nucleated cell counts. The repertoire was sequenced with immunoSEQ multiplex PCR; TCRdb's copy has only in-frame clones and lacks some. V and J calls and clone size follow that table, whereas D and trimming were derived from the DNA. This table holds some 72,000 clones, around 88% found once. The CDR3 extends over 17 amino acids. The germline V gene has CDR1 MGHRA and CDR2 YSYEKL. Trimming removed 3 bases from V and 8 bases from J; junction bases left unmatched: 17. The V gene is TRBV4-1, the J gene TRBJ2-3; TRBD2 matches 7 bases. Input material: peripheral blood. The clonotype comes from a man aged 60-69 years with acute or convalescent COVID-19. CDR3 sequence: CASSQLGEAGMRVTQYF. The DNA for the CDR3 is TGCGCCAGCAGCCAGTTGGGGGAAGCGGGGATGCGGGTTACGCAGTATTTT.